This T cell receptor beta chain was identified during a study of technical replicates of blood from several donors. Only in-frame clones appear in the TCRdb table, and some are missing; sequencing was by immunoSEQ multiplex PCR. The repertoire holds roughly 76,000 clones, with 80% to 90% as singletons. CDR3 length: 18 amino acids. Per the germline V gene, CDR1 is LNHNV and CDR2 is YYDKDF (reference sequence). V lost 8 bases, J lost 5 bases, and 30 bases lay in between. The gene calls are TRBV15 and TRBJ1-1, with D unresolved. The TCR was taken from a human donor in good health. Some clones in this sample may be carry-over from other donors' samples. Sample: PBMCs. CDR3 nucleotides: TGTGCCACCGCCGAGCCCCGCACCTCTGGCGCGCGGAGGACTGAAGCTTTCTTT. The encoded protein is CATAEPRTSGARRTEAFF.